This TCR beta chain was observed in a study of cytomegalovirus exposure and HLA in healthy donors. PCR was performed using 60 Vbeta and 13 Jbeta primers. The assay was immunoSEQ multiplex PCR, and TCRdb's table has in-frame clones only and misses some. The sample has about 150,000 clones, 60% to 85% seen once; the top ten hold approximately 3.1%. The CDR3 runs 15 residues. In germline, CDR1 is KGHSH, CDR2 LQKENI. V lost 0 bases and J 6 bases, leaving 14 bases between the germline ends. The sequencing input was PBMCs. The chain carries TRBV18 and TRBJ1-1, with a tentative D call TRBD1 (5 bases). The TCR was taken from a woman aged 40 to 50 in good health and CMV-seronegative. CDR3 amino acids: CASSPPNSQGSEAFF. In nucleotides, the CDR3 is TGTGCCAGCTCACCACCGAATTCGCAGGGCTCTGAAGCTTTCTTT.